This TCR beta chain is drawn from a study of shared clonotypes between healthy human individuals. Notes on the study in general: Generation of non-shared clonotypes was less probable than generation of clonotypes shared by all four donors.

On this clone: Its antigen is still unknown.

Donors had no recently reported acute infections or vaccinations and were HIV-negative. Some clones are missing from TCRdb's copy, which holds only in-frame ones; the method was immunoSEQ multiplex PCR. Of around 1.5 million clones detected, about 98% appear once; the ten largest clones hold approximately 0.44%. The clonotype comes from a young man in good health. The sequenced sample was naive CD4+ T cells sorted from blood. Subset reported: CD45RA+ positively selected.

The CDR3 region is CASSLTGKDYEQYF. In DNA form, the CDR3 reads TGTGCCAGCAGCTTGACAGGAAAGGACTACGAGCAGTACTTC. The V call is TRBV7-9, the J call TRBJ2-7; a weak D match, TRBD1 (6 bases). This CDR3 has 14 residues. Trimming pared 3 bases from V and 3 bases from J, leaving 12 bases between. Germline assignment: CDR1 SEHNR and CDR2 FQNEAQ (reference sequence).